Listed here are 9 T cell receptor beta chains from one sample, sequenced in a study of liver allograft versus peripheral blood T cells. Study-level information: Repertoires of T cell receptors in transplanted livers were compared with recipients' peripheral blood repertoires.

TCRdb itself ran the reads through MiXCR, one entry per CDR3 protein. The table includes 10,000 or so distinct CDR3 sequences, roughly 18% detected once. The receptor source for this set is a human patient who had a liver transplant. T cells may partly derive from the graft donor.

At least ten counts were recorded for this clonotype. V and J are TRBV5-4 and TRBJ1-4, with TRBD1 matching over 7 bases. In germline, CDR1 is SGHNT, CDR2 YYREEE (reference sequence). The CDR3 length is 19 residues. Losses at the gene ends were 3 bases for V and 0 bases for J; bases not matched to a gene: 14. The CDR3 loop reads CASSSQGGRGLATNEKLFF. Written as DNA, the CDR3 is TGTGCCAGCAGCTCCCAGGGGGGCAGGGGCCTCGCAACTAATGAAAAACTGTTTTTT.

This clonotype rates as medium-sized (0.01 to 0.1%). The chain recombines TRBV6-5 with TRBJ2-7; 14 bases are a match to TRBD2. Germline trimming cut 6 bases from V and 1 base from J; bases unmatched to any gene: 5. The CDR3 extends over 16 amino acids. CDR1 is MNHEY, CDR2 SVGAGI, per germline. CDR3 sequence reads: CASSGLAGGLSYEQYF. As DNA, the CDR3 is TGTGCCAGCAGCGGACTAGCGGGGGGCCTTTCCTACGAGCAGTACTTC.

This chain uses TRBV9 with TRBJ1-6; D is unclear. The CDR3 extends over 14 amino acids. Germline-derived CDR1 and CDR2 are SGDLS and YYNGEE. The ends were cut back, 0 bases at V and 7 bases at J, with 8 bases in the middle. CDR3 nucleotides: TGTGCCAGCAGCGTAGGCGGGAAGAATTCACCCCTCCACTTT. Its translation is CASSVGGKNSPLHF.

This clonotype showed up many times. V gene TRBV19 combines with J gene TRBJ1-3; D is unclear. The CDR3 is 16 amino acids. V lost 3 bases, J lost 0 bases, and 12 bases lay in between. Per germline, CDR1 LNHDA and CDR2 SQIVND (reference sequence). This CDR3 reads CASSIRAGNSGNTIYF. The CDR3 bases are TGTGCCAGTAGTATCCGGGCCGGGAACTCTGGAAACACCATATATTTT. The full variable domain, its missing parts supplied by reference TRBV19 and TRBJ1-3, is DGGITQSPKYLFRKEGQNVTLSCEQNLNHDAMYWYRQDPGQGLRLIYYSQIVNDFQKGDIAEGYSVSREKKESFPLTVTSAQKNPTAFYLCASSIRAGNSGNTIYFGEGSWLTVV.

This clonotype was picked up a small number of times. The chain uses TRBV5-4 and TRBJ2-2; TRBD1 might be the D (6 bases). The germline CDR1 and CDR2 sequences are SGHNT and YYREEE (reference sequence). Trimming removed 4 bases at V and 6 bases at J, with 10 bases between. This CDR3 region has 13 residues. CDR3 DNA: TGTGCCAGCAGCAACTCAGGGGCCGGGGAGCTGTTTTTT. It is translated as CASSNSGAGELFF. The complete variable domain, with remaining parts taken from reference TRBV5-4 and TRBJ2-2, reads ETGVTQSPTHLIKTRGQQVTLRCSSQSGHNTVSWYQQALGQGPQFIFQYYREEENGRGNFPPRFSGLQFPNYSSELNVNALELDDSALYLCASSNSGAGELFFGEGSRLTVL.

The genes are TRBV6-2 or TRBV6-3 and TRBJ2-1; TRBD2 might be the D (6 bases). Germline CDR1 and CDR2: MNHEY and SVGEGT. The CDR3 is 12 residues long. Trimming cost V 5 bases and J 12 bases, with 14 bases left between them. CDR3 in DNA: TGTGCCAGCAGTCAGCGGGTGGGGCGGCAGTTCTTC. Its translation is CASSQRVGRQFF.

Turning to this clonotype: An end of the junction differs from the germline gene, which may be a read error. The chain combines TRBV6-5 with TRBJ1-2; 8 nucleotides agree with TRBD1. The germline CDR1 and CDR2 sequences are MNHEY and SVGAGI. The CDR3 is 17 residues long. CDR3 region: CASSYSAGGGINHGHTF. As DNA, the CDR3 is TGTGCCAGCAGTTACTCGGCAGGGGGCGGAATAAACCATGGCCACACCTTC.

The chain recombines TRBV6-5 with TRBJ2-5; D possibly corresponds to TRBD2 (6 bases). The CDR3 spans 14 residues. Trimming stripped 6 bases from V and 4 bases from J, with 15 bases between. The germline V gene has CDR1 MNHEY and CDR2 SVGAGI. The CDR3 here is CASRRLMGGETQYF. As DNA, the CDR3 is TGTGCCAGCAGAAGGCTGATGGGGGGAGAGACCCAGTACTTC.

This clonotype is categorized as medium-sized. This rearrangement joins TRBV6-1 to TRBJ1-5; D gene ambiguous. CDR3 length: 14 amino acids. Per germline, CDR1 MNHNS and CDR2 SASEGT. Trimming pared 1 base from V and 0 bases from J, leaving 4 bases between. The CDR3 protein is CASSEGGSNQPQHF. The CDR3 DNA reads TGTGCCAGCAGTGAAGGGGGTAGCAATCAGCCCCAGCATTTT.